This entry lists 5 T cell receptor beta chains sequenced from one sample in a study of T cell repertoires in cytomegalovirus infection. The antigens these receptors bind are not known. TCRdb passed the reads through MiXCR, listing each CDR3 protein once. There are 750,000 to 950,000 distinct CDR3 sequences in the sample; 25% to 30% occur only once, and less than 15% lies in the top ten. The sequencing here drew on cultured CD8+ T cells from PBMCs, taken from culture after CMV antigen stimulation. The receptors here all came from a human donor in good health (CMV status not recorded). Some clones in this sample may be carry-over from other donors' samples.

Notes on this clonotype: A junction end diverges from the germline sequence, so it may reflect a read error. The rearrangement links TRBV7-9 to TRBJ2-1; TRBD1 agrees at 9 bases. The germline gives CDR1 SEHNR, CDR2 FQNEAQ (reference sequence). This CDR3 is 20 amino acids long. CDR3 coding DNA: TGTGCCAGCAGCCCCCCGTGGGACAGGGATTTGGGGACCTCCTACAATAAGCAGTTCTTC. This codes for CASSPPWDRDLGTSYNKQFF.

The table lists this clonotype with a few counts. The chain is built from TRBV7-6 and TRBJ2-3; no reliable D call. The germline gives CDR1 SGHVS, CDR2 FNYEAQ. This CDR3 comprises 15 residues. V gave up 4 bases and J gave up 0 bases, with 11 bases separating them. CDR3: CASSSLFFSTDTQYF. The CDR3 DNA sequence: TGTGCCAGCAGCTCTTTATTCTTTAGCACAGATACGCAGTATTTT.

This clonotype was counted many times. The chain employs TRBV12-3 or TRBV12-4 and TRBJ2-5; 11 nucleotides align to TRBD1. V shed 5 bases, J shed 7 bases, and the junction held 12 bases outside the gene matches. CDR3 length: 16 amino acids. Written as DNA, the CDR3 is TGTGCCAGCAGTCCTCCGGGACAGGGGGTTTTGGTGACCCAGTACTTC. Protein sequence: CASSPPGQGVLVTQYF.

Details on this clonotype: This may arise from a read error, as a much more abundant clone is one base away. The V and J genes are TRBV4-1 and TRBJ1-6; perhaps TRBD1 as D (5 bases). The CDR3 loop spans 15 amino acids. Germline V lookup: CDR1 MGHRA, CDR2 YSYEKL. The CDR3 region has the DNA TGCGCCAGCAGCACAGGCATAACAGCACTCTCACACCTCCACTTT. It translates to CASSTGITALSHLHF.

The chain joins TRBV10-3 to TRBJ2-7, with D possibly matching TRBD1 (5 bases). The CDR3 is made up of 18 amino acids. V lost 0 bases, J lost 3 bases, and 21 bases lay in between. Germline assignment: CDR1 ENHRY and CDR2 SYGVKD. CDR3 bases: TGTGCCATCAGTGAGTCGGGGCAGGCAGACCTCCTGGGCTACGAGCAGTACTTC. It yields the protein CAISESGQADLLGYEQYF.